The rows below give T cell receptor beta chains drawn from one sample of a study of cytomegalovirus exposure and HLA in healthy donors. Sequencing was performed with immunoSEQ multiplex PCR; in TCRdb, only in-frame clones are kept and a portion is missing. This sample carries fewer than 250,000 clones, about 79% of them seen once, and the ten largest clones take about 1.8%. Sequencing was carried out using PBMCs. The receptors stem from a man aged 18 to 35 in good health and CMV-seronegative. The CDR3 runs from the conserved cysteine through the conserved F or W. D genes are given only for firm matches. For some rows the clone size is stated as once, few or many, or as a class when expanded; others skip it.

CDR3nt: TGTGCCAGCAGCGGGCGGTTGCGGGGTTTGCAAGAGACCCAGTACTTC
CDR3aa: CASSGRLRGLQETQYF
j_gene: TRBJ2-5
d_gene: -
abundance: -
v_gene: TRBV9

CDR3nt: TGTGCCAGCAGCGAGACAGCCATGAACACTGAAGCTTTCTTT
CDR3aa: CASSETAMNTEAFF
j_gene: TRBJ1-1
d_gene: -
abundance: -
v_gene: TRBV9

CDR3nt: TGTGCCAGCAGTTCTAGGGAGGCAGGTGAAAAACTGTTTTTT
CDR3aa: CASSSREAGEKLFF
j_gene: TRBJ1-4
d_gene: -
abundance: -
v_gene: TRBV27

CDR3nt: TGTGCCTGGAGGACACGAGGGAATTCACCCCTCCACTTT
CDR3aa: CAWRTRGNSPLHF
j_gene: TRBJ1-6
d_gene: -
abundance: -
v_gene: TRBV30

CDR3nt: TGTGCCTGGAGTGCCAAGGGCCTCCGAGGGAAAGTGTTTTTT
CDR3aa: CAWSAKGLRGKVFF
j_gene: TRBJ2-2
d_gene: -
abundance: -
v_gene: TRBV30

CDR3nt: TGTGCCAGCAGGTCATACGGACTAGCGGGAGCGGGGACGTCCTACAATGAGCAGTTCTTC
CDR3aa: CASRSYGLAGAGTSYNEQFF
j_gene: TRBJ2-1
d_gene: TRBD2
abundance: -
v_gene: TRBV2

CDR3nt: TGTGCCTGGAGTTACGGAGGACCCCAGTACTTC
CDR3aa: CAWSYGGPQYF
j_gene: TRBJ2-7
d_gene: -
abundance: -
v_gene: TRBV30

CDR3nt: TGTGCCAGTTGGACAGGGACGGACACAGATACGCAGTATTTT
CDR3aa: CASWTGTDTDTQYF
j_gene: TRBJ2-3
d_gene: TRBD1
abundance: -
v_gene: TRBV19

CDR3nt: TGTGCCAGCAGAGCGGACAGCACTAATGAAAAACTGTTTTTT
CDR3aa: CASRADSTNEKLFF
j_gene: TRBJ1-4
d_gene: -
abundance: -
v_gene: TRBV11-3

CDR3nt: TGTGCCAGCAGCTTCGGGACAGGGGGAACCGGGGAGCTGTTTTTT
CDR3aa: CASSFGTGGTGELFF
j_gene: TRBJ2-2
d_gene: TRBD1
abundance: -
v_gene: TRBV7-2

CDR3nt: TGTGCCTGGAGTACCGGGGGGCTCACTGAAGCTTTCTTT
CDR3aa: CAWSTGGLTEAFF
j_gene: TRBJ1-1
d_gene: -
abundance: few
v_gene: TRBV30

CDR3nt: TGTGCCAGCTTTGGAGAGAGTCGGGAGACCCAGTACTTC
CDR3aa: CASFGESRETQYF
j_gene: TRBJ2-5
d_gene: -
abundance: few
v_gene: TRBV7-9

CDR3nt: TGTGCCAGCTCGGGCCCTGGCGGGGACGTCGGCACCTTC
CDR3aa: CASSGPGGDVGTF
j_gene: TRBJ1-2
d_gene: -
abundance: -
v_gene: TRBV18

CDR3nt: TGTGCCAGCAGCTCAAACACAGGGGGTTTTACTGAAGCTTTCTTT
CDR3aa: CASSSNTGGFTEAFF
j_gene: TRBJ1-1
d_gene: TRBD1
abundance: -
v_gene: TRBV9

CDR3nt: TGTGCCAGCAGCCCGGGACAGAGCTCTGGAAACACCATATATTTT
CDR3aa: CASSPGQSSGNTIYF
j_gene: TRBJ1-3
d_gene: TRBD1
abundance: -
v_gene: TRBV5-8

CDR3nt: TGTGCCAGCAGCTTTGGGACAGGGTGGAACATTCAGTACTTC
CDR3aa: CASSFGTGWNIQYF
j_gene: TRBJ2-4
d_gene: TRBD1
abundance: -
v_gene: TRBV11-2

CDR3nt: TGTGCCAGCAGGCTGGAGATCTCTGGAAACACCATATATTTT
CDR3aa: CASRLEISGNTIYF
j_gene: TRBJ1-3
d_gene: -
abundance: -
v_gene: TRBV2

CDR3nt: TGTGCCAGCTCACCACCCCCAGGGCCCCTTAGTCCAGATACGCAGTATTTT
CDR3aa: CASSPPPGPLSPDTQYF
j_gene: TRBJ2-3
d_gene: -
abundance: -
v_gene: TRBV18

CDR3nt: TGTGCCAGCAGAACCAACAGGGAAGACATTCAGTACTTC
CDR3aa: CASRTNREDIQYF
j_gene: TRBJ2-4
d_gene: -
abundance: -
v_gene: TRBV7-8

CDR3nt: TGTGCCAGCAGTTCGGGAGGAACTGAAGCTTTCTTT
CDR3aa: CASSSGGTEAFF
j_gene: TRBJ1-1
d_gene: -
abundance: -
v_gene: TRBV28

CDR3nt: TGTGCCAGCAGGGACAGTTTGAACACTGAAGCTTTCTTT
CDR3aa: CASRDSLNTEAFF
j_gene: TRBJ1-1
d_gene: -
abundance: few
v_gene: TRBV2

CDR3nt: TGTGCCTGGAGTGGAGGGTGGAATGAGCAGTTCTTC
CDR3aa: CAWSGGWNEQFF
j_gene: TRBJ2-1
d_gene: -
abundance: -
v_gene: TRBV30

CDR3nt: TGTGCCAGCAGCTTCAGCGACTCTGAAGCTTTCTTT
CDR3aa: CASSFSDSEAFF
j_gene: TRBJ1-1
d_gene: -
abundance: -
v_gene: TRBV11-2

CDR3nt: TGTGCCAGCAGCTTAACGGGAGATACGCAGTATTTT
CDR3aa: CASSLTGDTQYF
j_gene: TRBJ2-3
d_gene: -
abundance: -
v_gene: TRBV7-6

CDR3nt: TGTGCCAGCAGTGAAACAGGGCTTGGGGCCAACGTCCTGACTTTC
CDR3aa: CASSETGLGANVLTF
j_gene: TRBJ2-6
d_gene: -
abundance: -
v_gene: TRBV28

CDR3nt: TGTGCCAGCAGCGTAGGCAGCTCCTACGAGCAGTACTTC
CDR3aa: CASSVGSSYEQYF
j_gene: TRBJ2-7
d_gene: -
abundance: -
v_gene: TRBV9

CDR3nt: TGTGCCAGCAGCTTAGAGAGCAGGGGGTATGGCTACACCTTC
CDR3aa: CASSLESRGYGYTF
j_gene: TRBJ1-2
d_gene: TRBD1
abundance: -
v_gene: TRBV7-9

CDR3nt: TGTGCCAGCAGCGTAGCTACCGCCGGGGAGCTGTTTTTT
CDR3aa: CASSVATAGELFF
j_gene: TRBJ2-2
d_gene: -
abundance: -
v_gene: TRBV9

CDR3nt: TGTGCCAGCAGCCCGCCGGGACTAGCGGGCCGAGGTGAGCAGTTCTTC
CDR3aa: CASSPPGLAGRGEQFF
j_gene: TRBJ2-1
d_gene: TRBD2
abundance: -
v_gene: TRBV5-6

CDR3nt: TGTGCCAGCAGCTTAGCCGGACAGGCAACCCACTTT
CDR3aa: CASSLAGQATHF
j_gene: TRBJ1-6
d_gene: TRBD1
abundance: -
v_gene: TRBV11-2

CDR3nt: TGTGCCAGCAGTTCCAAGCGACAGGGATACACTGAAAAACTGTTTTTT
CDR3aa: CASSSKRQGYTEKLFF
j_gene: TRBJ1-4
d_gene: TRBD1
abundance: -
v_gene: TRBV6-5

CDR3nt: TGCGCCAGCAGCTCGACAGGGACGGCGAACACCGGGGAGCTGTTTTTT
CDR3aa: CASSSTGTANTGELFF
j_gene: TRBJ2-2
d_gene: TRBD1
abundance: few
v_gene: TRBV5-1